Listed here are 7 T cell receptor beta chains from one sample, sequenced in a study of T cell changes during pregnancy in multiple sclerosis. Profiled with immunoSEQ multiplex PCR; TCRdb holds only in-frame clones, not every one. The profile shows 39,000 or so clones, approximately 91% of them singletons. Source: CD4+ T cells from peripheral blood mononuclear cells, taken after pregnancy. The source is a female donor in good health, enrolled as a control in a pregnancy study.

The rearrangement joins TRBV30 to TRBJ1-1; TRBD1 matches at 11 bases. This CDR3 is 16 amino acids long. V was pared by 4 bases and J by 9 bases, with 16 bases of the junction left unmatched. Germline V gene sequence: CDR1 GTSNPN, CDR2 SVGIG (reference sequence). CDR3 sequence reads: CAWILGDRGGRYQAFF. CDR3 coding DNA: TGTGCCTGGATATTAGGGGACAGGGGGGGAAGATACCAAGCTTTCTTT.

The gene calls are TRBV5-1 and TRBJ2-7; 7 bases fit TRBD1. V lost 3 bases and J lost 0; bases outside the gene matches: 15. Looked up from germline, CDR1 is SGHRS and CDR2 is YFSETQ. The length of the CDR3 is 18 residues. CDR3 region: CASSSQWRGRDSSYEQYF. The CDR3 DNA reads TGCGCCAGCAGCTCCCAATGGCGCGGCCGGGACAGCTCCTACGAGCAGTACTTC.

This clone appeared a single time. V gene TRBV5-1 combines with J gene TRBJ2-1; 14 nucleotides line up with TRBD2. V lost 4 bases, J lost 3 bases, and 3 bases stayed unmatched. The CDR3 length is 16 residues. Germline CDR1 and CDR2: SGHRS and YFSETQ. The CDR3 reads CASSGLAGGIYNEQFF. The CDR3 coding sequence is TGCGCCAGCAGCGGACTAGCGGGGGGAATCTACAATGAGCAGTTCTTC.

This chain joins TRBV27 and TRBJ1-4, with D maybe TRBD1 (5 bases). V lost 3 bases and J 3 bases, leaving 8 bases between the germline ends. There are 14 residues in the CDR3. CDR1 MNHEY and CDR2 SMNVEV come from the germline V gene (reference sequence). The CDR3, as DNA: TGTGCCAGCAGTTTTGGACAAGCTAATGAAAAACTGTTTTTT. Translating it yields CASSFGQANEKLFF.

The rearrangement uses TRBV4-2 and TRBJ2-2; 10 bases agree with TRBD2. The V gene's germline CDR1 is LGHNA and CDR2 YNFKEQ. The CDR3 has 17 residues. Unmatched junction bases numbered 4, after V lost 1 base and J lost 2 bases. CDR3 sequence: CASSQGTSGTNTGELFF. DNA of the CDR3: TGTGCCAGCAGCCAAGGTACTAGCGGGACCAACACCGGGGAGCTGTTTTTT.

This chain uses TRBV19 with TRBJ1-2; 10 nucleotides line up with TRBD1. This CDR3 spans 16 amino acids. Germline CDR1 LNHDA, CDR2 SQIVND (reference sequence). J was trimmed by 8 bases and V by 6 bases; bases with no gene match: 15. DNA of the CDR3: TGTGCCAGTAGCCCCCCGACAGGGGGCCAGCTCCGCGGCTACACCTTC. This encodes CASSPPTGGQLRGYTF.

V gene TRBV6-5 combines with J gene TRBJ1-2; TRBD1 agrees at 8 bases. The CDR3 runs 15 residues. CDR1 is MNHEY and CDR2 is SVGAGI in the germline V gene. Trimming cost V 2 bases and J 7 bases; bases outside gene matches: 9. The CDR3 DNA follows: TGTGCCAGCAGTTACAATGGACAGGGAATAAGTGGCTACACCTTC. Residues: CASSYNGQGISGYTF.